What follows are 29 T cell receptor beta chains derived from one specimen sequenced in a study of preoperative IRX-2 immunotherapy in early breast cancer. This table comes from immunoSEQ multiplex PCR, and its TCRdb copy is limited to in-frame clones, with some not included. The table includes roughly 30,000 clones, 82% detected once. Specified treatment: preoperative locoregional IRX-2 cytokine immunotherapy. The sample was acquired from a patient treated with IRX-2 immunotherapy. The origin of the receptors is a human donor with breast cancer.

The J gene is TRBJ2-2, the V gene TRBV6-8; 9 nucleotides line up with TRBD2. This CDR3 is built from 15 residues. Per germline, CDR1 MNHGY and CDR2 SAAAGT. Trimming took 5 bases from V and 4 from J; bases not matched to a gene: 5. The CDR3 DNA follows: TGTGCCAGCAGTGGCCTAGCGGGGTTCACCGGGGAGCTGTTTTTT. Translation gives CASSGLAGFTGELFF.

This chain links TRBV6-8 with TRBJ2-2; a weak D match, TRBD1 (5 bases). Trimming took 7 bases from V and 2 from J, leaving 14 bases between them. The CDR3 runs to 15 residues. CDR1 is MNHGY and CDR2 is SAAAGT in the germline V gene. CDR3 in DNA: TGTGCCAGCACCCAAATCCAGGGCAACACCGGGGAGCTGTTTTTT. It specifies CASTQIQGNTGELFF.

The chain combines TRBV28 with TRBJ2-7; the match to TRBD2 covers 14 bases. Germline V lookup: CDR1 MDHEN, CDR2 SYDVKM. The V gene end was trimmed by 7 bases and the J gene end by 6 bases; junction bases not matched to a gene: 8. This CDR3 is built from 15 residues. The CDR3 DNA sequence: TGTGCCAGCATAGGGCGACTAGCGGGAGGGCCCGAGCAGTACTTC. Its protein product is CASIGRLAGGPEQYF.

This sequence joins TRBV10-1 and TRBJ2-7; D is possibly TRBD1 (6 bases). Germline CDR1 is WNHNN and CDR2 is SYGVQD (reference sequence). V was trimmed by 6 bases and J by 0 bases, leaving 18 bases between them. This CDR3 comprises 16 residues. The CDR3 DNA follows: TGCGCCAGCAGGATAGAGAGGACAGCGCCCTCCTACGAGCAGTACTTC. Translation: CASRIERTAPSYEQYF.

The CDR3 coding sequence is TGTGCCAGCAGCCCCCGGGACGGCAATGAGCAGTTCTTC. Residues: CASSPRDGNEQFF. The J gene is TRBJ2-1, the V gene TRBV7-4; tentatively, D is TRBD1 or TRBD2 (5 bases each). This CDR3 spans 13 amino acids. Germline CDR1 is SGHVT and CDR2 is SQSDAQ. V was trimmed by 5 bases and J by 6 bases, leaving 11 bases between them.

This chain links TRBV5-8 with TRBJ2-5, with 9 bases that match TRBD1. V was pared by 3 bases and J by 2 bases, with 2 bases of the junction left unmatched. The CDR3 totals 14 residues. CDR1 is SGHTS, CDR2 YDEGEE, per germline. CDR3 protein: CASSSGQGQETQYF. The DNA for the CDR3 is TGTGCCAGCAGCTCCGGACAGGGGCAAGAGACCCAGTACTTC.

This rearrangement joins TRBV28 to TRBJ1-2; 7 bases fit TRBD1. V lost 2 bases to trimming and J lost 3 bases; unmatched junction nucleotides: 3. CDR1 MDHEN and CDR2 SYDVKM come from the germline V gene. CDR3 size: 14 residues. In DNA, the CDR3 is TGTGCCAGCAGTTTAGGAGGGGGCGACTATGGCTACACCTTC. Residues: CASSLGGGDYGYTF.

The rearrangement uses TRBV7-7 and TRBJ2-7; 9 positions agree with TRBD1. The trim removed 3 bases at V and 3 bases at J, leaving 3 bases unmatched. The CDR3 has 14 amino acids. CDR1 is SSHAT, CDR2 FNYEAQ, per germline (reference sequence). For the CDR3, the DNA is TGTGCCAGCAGCTTGGGACAGGGTCTCTACGAGCAGTACTTC. This codes for CASSLGQGLYEQYF.

The chain recombines TRBV6-7 with TRBJ1-2, with a weak D call TRBD1 (5 bases). TRBV6-7 is placed among ORFs of uncertain function. V was pared by 8 bases and J by 5 bases, with 9 bases between. There are 11 residues in the CDR3. CDR3 amino acids: CASGEGYGYTF. In DNA form, the CDR3 reads TGTGCCAGCGGAGAGGGGTATGGCTACACCTTC.

V gene TRBV19 combines with J gene TRBJ2-7; D may be TRBD1 or TRBD2 (5 bases each). The CDR3 contains 17 residues. Between the trimmed V and J ends, which lost 6 bases and 5 bases, there was a span of 26 bases. CDR1 is LNHDA and CDR2 is SQIVND in the germline V gene (reference sequence). CDR3 DNA: TGTGCCAGTAGCCCACCTGACGGGACCCAGGGCGGCGACGAGCAGTACTTC. Its protein product is CASSPPDGTQGGDEQYF.

The CDR3 sequence: CASSLGTSSYEQYF. DNA for the CDR3: TGTGCCAGCAGCTTAGGTACAAGCTCCTACGAGCAGTACTTC. This chain uses TRBV7-1 with TRBJ2-7; D remains ambiguous. TRBV7-1 is an ORF for which the function is uncertain. This CDR3 is built from 14 residues. Trimming left V 4 bases short and J 0 bases short, with 10 bases between.

V gene TRBV30 combines with J gene TRBJ1-4; 7 bases agree with TRBD1. Germline V CDR1 and CDR2: GTSNPN, SVGIG (reference sequence). This CDR3 comprises 19 residues. V was clipped by 1 base and J by 5 bases; unmatched bases: 19. CDR3 nucleotides: TGTGCCTGGAGTGCTTCACCCCACGCCTGGGACAGTTCGAATGAAAAACTGTTTTTT. Its translation is CAWSASPHAWDSSNEKLFF.

This sequence joins TRBV6-8 and TRBJ1-1, with a possible D match to TRBD1 (5 bases). The CDR3 has 18 amino acids. Germline V gene lookup returns CDR1 MNHGY and CDR2 SAAAGT. Trimming left V 7 bases short and J 1 base short, with 25 bases between. CDR3 nucleotide sequence: TGTGCCAGCACCCCGAACCCGGGGGACGACGGCGGGAACACTGAAGCTTTCTTT. Amino acid sequence: CASTPNPGDDGGNTEAFF.

The chain uses TRBV11-3 and TRBJ2-3, with 8 bases that match TRBD2. The CDR3 is made up of 16 amino acids. With V trimmed by 5 bases and J by 0 bases, 7 bases remained unmatched. Germline V gene sequence: CDR1 SGHNT, CDR2 YENEEA. The CDR3 DNA follows: TGTGCCAGCAGCCCTCGGGGGGGGGTAAGCACAGATACGCAGTATTTT. This encodes CASSPRGGVSTDTQYF. The full variable domain, in which reference TRBV11-3 and TRBJ2-3 provide the parts outside the CDR3, is EAGVVQSPRYKIIEKKQPVAFWCNPISGHNTLYWYLQNLGQGPELLIRYENEEAVDDSQLPKDRFSAERLKGVDSTLKIQPAELGDSAVYLCASSPRGGVSTDTQYFGPGTRLTVL.

The chain couples TRBV6-8 to TRBJ1-2, with D possibly matching TRBD1 (6 bases). V was trimmed by 7 bases and J by 3 bases, leaving 12 bases between them. The CDR3 contains 13 residues. Germline lookup yields CDR1 MNHGY and CDR2 SAAAGT. The CDR3 spells CASIGGRDYGYTF. In DNA form, the CDR3 reads TGTGCCAGCATCGGGGGCAGGGACTATGGCTACACCTTC.

The chain employs TRBV5-1 and TRBJ1-6; unclear D gene. V lost 0 bases, J lost 0 bases, and 4 bases lay in between. The CDR3 has 15 residues. In germline, CDR1 is SGHRS, CDR2 YFSETQ. The CDR3 spells CASSLDSSYNSPLHF. DNA for the CDR3: TGCGCCAGCAGCTTGGACAGCTCCTATAATTCACCCCTCCACTTT. The full variable domain, in which reference TRBV5-1 and TRBJ1-6 provide the parts outside the CDR3, is KAGVTQTPRYLIKTRGQQVTLSCSPISGHRSVSWYQQTPGQGLQFLFEYFSETQRNKGNFPGRFSGRQFSNSRSEMNVSTLELGDSALYLCASSLDSSYNSPLHFGNGTRLTVT.

This clone was recorded once. The chain uses TRBV28 and TRBJ1-2; possible D gene TRBD1, 6 bases. The CDR3 runs 13 residues. V lost 10 bases to trimming and J lost 11 bases, with 23 bases between them. The V gene's germline CDR1 is MDHEN and CDR2 SYDVKM. CDR3 in amino acids: CATIIWGAGLYTF. Here the CDR3 DNA reads TGTGCCACTATTATATGGGGGGCCGGCCTGTACACCTTC.

This chain joins TRBV11-3 and TRBJ1-3, with 11 bases that match TRBD1. The trim removed 8 bases at V and 3 bases at J, leaving 6 bases unmatched. The CDR3 is 15 amino acids. The germline gives CDR1 SGHNT, CDR2 YENEEA. This CDR3 is CASRTGGFFGNTIYF. The CDR3 region has the DNA TGTGCCAGCCGGACAGGGGGCTTTTTTGGAAACACCATATATTTT.

Only one count was recorded for this clone. The chain couples TRBV5-1 to TRBJ1-3; TRBD1 matches 10 bases. V trimming: 4 bases; J trimming: 4 bases; junction bases outside the gene matches: 5. This CDR3 contains 15 residues. CDR1 is SGHRS, CDR2 YFSETQ, per germline. Here the CDR3 DNA reads TGCGCCAGCAGCAGAGACAGGGGGCTAGGAAACACCATATATTTT. This translates into CASSRDRGLGNTIYF.

V and J are TRBV19 and TRBJ2-1, with 9 bases that match TRBD1. V shed 7 bases and J 9 bases; nucleotides not matched to a gene: 22. The length of the CDR3 is 18 residues. CDR1 LNHDA and CDR2 SQIVND come from the germline V gene (reference sequence). CDR3: CASTRRERTGVVGSEQFF. The CDR3 DNA reads TGTGCCAGTACCCGGAGGGAAAGGACAGGGGTCGTGGGTAGTGAGCAGTTCTTC.

This sequence joins TRBV5-1 and TRBJ1-2; 8 bases agree with TRBD1. The CDR3 is 15 amino acids. The V and J ends lost 0 bases and 5 bases, in that order; junction bases with no gene match: 6. Looked up from germline, CDR1 is SGHRS and CDR2 is YFSETQ. The CDR3: CASSLVQGANYGYTF. In DNA form, the CDR3 reads TGCGCCAGCAGCTTGGTTCAGGGGGCGAATTATGGCTACACCTTC.

V usage is TRBV12-5 and J usage is TRBJ2-5; TRBD2 is a possible D gene (6 bases). The V end lost 6 bases, the J end lost 4 bases, and 12 bases lay between the germline ends. Germline V lookup: CDR1 LGHNT, CDR2 FRNRAP. There are 13 residues in the CDR3. The CDR3 nucleotides are TGTGCTAGTGGCTACATGGGAGGAGAGACCCAGTACTTC. Translation gives CASGYMGGETQYF. Filled out from reference TRBV12-5 and TRBJ2-5, the complete variable domain reads DARVTQTPRHKVTEMGQEVTMRCQPILGHNTVFWYRQTMMQGLELLAYFRNRAPLDDSGMPKDRFSAEMPDATLATLKIQPSEPRDSAVYFCASGYMGGETQYFGPGTRLLVL.

The gene calls are TRBV14 and TRBJ1-4; D possibly corresponds to TRBD1 (5 bases). Germline V gene lookup returns CDR1 SGHDN and CDR2 FVKESK. V was clipped by 5 bases and J by 10 bases, with 20 bases between them. This CDR3 has 15 amino acids. The CDR3 region is CASSEVGDFGAKLFF. As DNA, the CDR3 is TGTGCCAGCAGCGAAGTAGGGGACTTCGGGGCAAAACTGTTTTTT.

The rearrangement joins TRBV10-3 to TRBJ1-1, with D possibly matching TRBD1 (5 bases). V lost 2 bases to trimming and J lost 11 bases, with 15 bases between them. Germline V gene sequence: CDR1 ENHRY, CDR2 SYGVKD. This CDR3 spans 13 amino acids. The DNA for the CDR3 is TGTGCCATCAGTGAGACCAACCAGGGTGGGGCTTTCTTT. Translation: CAISETNQGGAFF.

This clone was seen more than once but under ten times. The gene calls are TRBV5-1 and TRBJ2-3; D call uncertain. The V gene lost 4 bases and the J gene lost 0 bases, with 12 bases spanning the gap. CDR3 length: 15 amino acids. From germline, CDR1 is SGHRS and CDR2 YFSETQ. Written as DNA, the CDR3 is TGCGCCAGCAGCCCGGACGGAACCAGCACAGATACGCAGTATTTT. Its translation: CASSPDGTSTDTQYF.

This clone was found once. V usage is TRBV6-8 and J usage is TRBJ1-5, with D possibly TRBD1 on 6 matching bases. V was pared by 7 bases and J by 7 bases, with 17 bases between. CDR1 MNHGY and CDR2 SAAAGT come from the germline V gene. The CDR3 spans 14 residues. CDR3 in DNA: TGTGCCAGCACCCCGTTCGGGGGCGGGCAGCCCCAGCATTTT. This sequence encodes CASTPFGGGQPQHF.

The count of this clone is one. The V gene is TRBV5-1, the J gene TRBJ1-1, with 10 bases aligning to TRBD1. J lost 0 bases, V lost 3 bases, and 11 bases had no gene match. This CDR3 spans 18 amino acids. The V gene's germline CDR1 is SGHRS and CDR2 YFSETQ. CDR3 sequence: CASSSQTGGRVLNTEAFF. The CDR3 bases are TGCGCCAGCAGCTCTCAGACAGGGGGCAGGGTTTTGAACACTGAAGCTTTCTTT. The whole variable domain, remainder taken from reference TRBV5-1 and TRBJ1-1, is KAGVTQTPRYLIKTRGQQVTLSCSPISGHRSVSWYQQTPGQGLQFLFEYFSETQRNKGNFPGRFSGRQFSNSRSEMNVSTLELGDSALYLCASSSQTGGRVLNTEAFFGQGTRLTVV.

The genes are TRBV18 and TRBJ2-3, with D perhaps assigned TRBD1 or TRBD2 (6 bases each). Germline V gene sequence: CDR1 KGHSH, CDR2 LQKENI. V was pared by 6 bases and J by 5 bases, with 18 bases between. This CDR3 is built from 15 residues. In DNA, the CDR3 is TGTGCCAGCTCGCCCCATAGGGGGGACGGAGATACGCAGTATTTT. It encodes CASSPHRGDGDTQYF.

The CDR3 region is CASSYYRQETQYF. For the CDR3, the DNA is TGTGCCAGCAGTTACTACAGGCAGGAGACCCAGTACTTC. The chain uses TRBV6-8 and TRBJ2-5; TRBD1 might be the D (5 bases). CDR3 length: 13 residues. Trimming cost V 1 base and J 5 bases, with 8 bases left between them. Germline V gene lookup returns CDR1 MNHGY and CDR2 SAAAGT.